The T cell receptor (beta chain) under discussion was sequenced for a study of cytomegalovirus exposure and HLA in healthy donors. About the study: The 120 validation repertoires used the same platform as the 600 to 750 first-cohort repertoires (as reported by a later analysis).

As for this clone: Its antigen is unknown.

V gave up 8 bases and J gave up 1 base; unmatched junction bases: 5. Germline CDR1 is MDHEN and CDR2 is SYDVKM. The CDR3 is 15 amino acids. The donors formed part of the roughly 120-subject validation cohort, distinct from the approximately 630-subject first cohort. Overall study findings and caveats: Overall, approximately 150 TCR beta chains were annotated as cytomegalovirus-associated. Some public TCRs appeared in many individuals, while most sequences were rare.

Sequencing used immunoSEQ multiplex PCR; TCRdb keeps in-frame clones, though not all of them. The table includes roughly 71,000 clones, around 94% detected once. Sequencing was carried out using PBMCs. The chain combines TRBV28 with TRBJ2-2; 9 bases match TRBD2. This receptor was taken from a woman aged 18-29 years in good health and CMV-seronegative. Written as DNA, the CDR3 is TGTGCCAGCTTTAGCGGGGGAGTGAACACCGGGGAGCTGTTTTTT. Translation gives CASFSGGVNTGELFF. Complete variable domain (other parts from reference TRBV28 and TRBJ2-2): DVKVTQSSRYLVKRTGEKVFLECVQDMDHENMFWYRQDPGLGLRLIYFSYDVKMKEKGDIPEGYSVSREKKERFSLILESASTNQTSMYLCASFSGGVNTGELFFGEGSRLTVL.